What follows is one T cell receptor beta chain and its context. The data were obtained in a study of blood T cell repertoires in COVID-19. Participants came from some 23 US areas, aged roughly 18 to 89 years. In assigning cohorts, the study relied on participant-reported clinical history. Recovered status applied to Cohort 3 donors who had two consecutive negative PCRs. It also applied to those with clearance or with symptom resolution. Per the germline V gene, CDR1 is SGHTA and CDR2 is FQGNSA. V gave up 2 bases and J gave up 7 bases, with 17 bases separating them. The CDR3 covers 15 residues. Original processing methods: Estimated nucleated cell counts came from reference gene primer amplification. Clones were read by immunoSEQ multiplex PCR, and TCRdb kept only the in-frame ones, dropping some. D and trimming were read from the DNA, whereas the V and J calls and clone size are those reported in that table. This sample carries 110,000 to 150,000 clones, roughly 90% of them seen once, and the ten largest clones take around 4.2%.

This chain uses TRBV7-2 with TRBJ1-2, with D unresolved. The source of this sequence is a man in his forties or fifties who had recovered from COVID-19. The sequencing input was PBMCs or T cells enriched from blood (not recorded which). This CDR3 reads CASSLYGEIKGGYTF. Here the CDR3 DNA reads TGTGCCAGCAGCTTATATGGGGAGATTAAGGGTGGCTACACCTTC. Full variable domain (rest looked up from reference TRBV7-2 and TRBJ1-2): GAGVSQSPSNKVTEKGKDVELRCDPISGHTALYWYRQSLGQGLEFLIYFQGNSAPDKSGLPSDRFSAERTGGSVSTLTIQRTQQEDSAVYLCASSLYGEIKGGYTFGSGTRLTVV.